The 23 T cell receptor beta chains below were found in one sample sequenced in a study of cytomegalovirus exposure and HLA in healthy donors. Primers: 60 Vbeta forward and 13 Jbeta reverse. The method was immunoSEQ multiplex PCR; TCRdb's version includes in-frame clones alone and lacks a portion of them. The sample holds around 94,000 clones, approximately 76% seen once. The sample consisted of PBMCs. These receptor sequences come from an older woman in good health and CMV-seropositive.

The chain is built from TRBV11-2 and TRBJ2-7; no clear D. The CDR3 is made up of 15 amino acids. V shed 6 bases and J shed 1 base, with 16 bases lying between them. The germline V gene has CDR1 SGHAT and CDR2 FQNNGV. This CDR3 reads CASSSPSAESYEQYF. In DNA form, the CDR3 reads TGTGCCAGCAGTTCCCCCAGCGCTGAGTCCTACGAGCAGTACTTC. Based on the CDR3 plus reference TRBV11-2 and TRBJ2-7, the full variable domain is EAGVAQSPRYKIIEKRQSVAFWCNPISGHATLYWYQQILGQGPKLLIQFQNNGVVDDSQLPKDRFSAERLKGVDSTLKIQPAKLEDSAVYLCASSSPSAESYEQYFGPGTRLTVT.

The chain couples TRBV5-1 to TRBJ2-7; possibly TRBD2 for D (5 bases). The CDR3 consists of 12 residues. The germline V gene encodes CDR1 SGHRS and CDR2 YFSETQ. With 5 bases removed from V and 3 bases from J, the gap between germline ends came to 9 bases. In DNA form, the CDR3 reads TGCGCCAGCAGTCAGGACTTCTACGAGCAGTACTTC. Its protein product is CASSQDFYEQYF.

This chain connects TRBV2 to TRBJ1-2; TRBD1 matches at 11 bases. V trimming: 4 bases; J trimming: 8 bases; junction bases outside the gene matches: 6. The germline V gene has CDR1 SNHLY and CDR2 FYNNEI. This CDR3 region has 14 residues. Here the CDR3 reads CASSGGQGVHGYTF. The CDR3 region has the DNA TGTGCCAGCAGTGGGGGACAGGGGGTTCACGGCTACACCTTC.

This sequence joins TRBV9 and TRBJ2-1; 9 bases are a match to TRBD2. The CDR3 consists of 16 residues. V was pared by 4 bases and J by 6 bases, with 11 bases of the junction left unmatched. CDR1 is SGDLS, CDR2 YYNGEE, per germline. CDR3 residues: CASSTRTSGRFNEQFF. CDR3 DNA sequence: TGTGCCAGCAGCACTCGGACCAGCGGGAGGTTCAATGAGCAGTTCTTC.

The chain uses TRBV9 and TRBJ2-1; 8 bases line up with TRBD2. The junction had 7 bases not matched to a gene; V was cut back by 0 bases and J by 8 bases. This CDR3 is built from 15 residues. Germline values: CDR1 SGDLS, CDR2 YYNGEE. CDR3 loop: CASSVASGRGDEQFF. The DNA of the CDR3 is TGTGCCAGCAGCGTAGCGAGCGGGAGAGGGGATGAGCAGTTCTTC.

This sequence joins TRBV4-2 and TRBJ2-7; 10 bases are a match to TRBD2. V shed 3 bases and J 0 bases; nucleotides not matched to a gene: 11. CDR3 length: 18 amino acids. Per the germline V gene, CDR1 is LGHNA and CDR2 is YNFKEQ. CDR3 protein: CASSHTLAGSFDSYEQYF. The CDR3 nucleotides read TGTGCCAGCAGCCACACACTAGCGGGAAGCTTTGACTCCTACGAGCAGTACTTC.

This clone was picked up one time. V usage is TRBV7-8 and J usage is TRBJ2-1; D perhaps matches TRBD2 (6 bases). Germline V gene data show CDR1 as SGHVS and CDR2 as FQNEAQ. This CDR3 is 16 amino acids long. Trimming cost V 5 bases and J 0 bases, with 14 bases left between them. This CDR3 reads CASSPQLGLSYNEQFF. The CDR3 region has the DNA TGTGCCAGCAGCCCCCAGTTGGGACTCTCCTACAATGAGCAGTTCTTC. Full variable domain (missing parts from reference TRBV7-8 and TRBJ2-1): GAGVSQSPRYKVAKRGQDVALRCDPISGHVSLFWYQQALGQGPEFLTYFQNEAQLDKSGLPSDRFFAERPEGSVSTLKIQRTQQEDSAVYLCASSPQLGLSYNEQFFGPGTRLTVL.

V gene TRBV20-1 combines with J gene TRBJ1-2, with a possible D match to TRBD1 (5 bases). This CDR3 contains 11 residues. Germline-derived CDR1 and CDR2 are DFQATT and SNEGSKA (reference sequence). The CDR3 sequence: CTPGGLGGYTF. As DNA, the CDR3 is TGCACCCCTGGGGGGTTAGGGGGCTACACCTTC.

This clone has a single count. The genes are TRBV6-1 and TRBJ2-3; maybe TRBD1 (5 bases). CDR3 length: 16 amino acids. Germline assignment: CDR1 MNHNS and CDR2 SASEGT. Trimming pared 4 bases from V and 2 bases from J, leaving 16 bases between. The CDR3 sequence: CASSVTVSAHTDTQYF. DNA of the CDR3: TGTGCCAGCAGTGTGACAGTTTCCGCCCACACAGATACGCAGTATTTT.

The DNA of the CDR3 is TGTGCCAGCAGCTCCCGAGGGGGTTACAGGCCGAACACTGAAGCTTTCTTT. Protein: CASSSRGGYRPNTEAFF. The chain couples TRBV7-2 to TRBJ1-1, with D maybe TRBD1 (6 bases). Germline V lookup: CDR1 SGHTA, CDR2 FQGNSA. V lost 4 bases, J lost 1 base, and 19 bases lay in between. This CDR3 has 17 residues.

This chain joins TRBV16 and TRBJ1-1; 9 bases map to TRBD1. Germline V gene lookup returns CDR1 KGHSY and CDR2 FQNENV. V trimming: 2 bases; J trimming: 6 bases; junction bases outside the gene matches: 7. This CDR3 is 15 amino acids long. CDR3 loop: CASSQNRGQVAEAFF. CDR3 bases: TGTGCCAGCAGCCAAAACAGGGGGCAGGTCGCTGAAGCTTTCTTT.

This clone was picked up a small number of times. In nucleotides, the CDR3 is TGTGCCAGCAGTGGACAGGGGTCTCCCTCTGAAGCTTTCTTT. Translated, it gives CASSGQGSPSEAFF. The chain combines TRBV2 with TRBJ1-1; 8 positions match TRBD1. The CDR3 has 14 amino acids. J lost 6 bases, V lost 4 bases, and 7 bases had no gene match. Germline loops: CDR1 SNHLY, CDR2 FYNNEI.

V and J are TRBV5-4 and TRBJ2-1, with D uncertain. The germline V and J ends were trimmed by 5 bases and 14 bases, with 20 bases remaining between them. This CDR3 has 13 amino acids. Germline CDR1 and CDR2: SGHNT and YYREEE (reference sequence). The CDR3 loop is CASSLPRSTRKFF. The CDR3 nucleotides are TGTGCCAGCAGTCTGCCCCGGTCAACCCGAAAGTTCTTC.

This chain joins TRBV27 and TRBJ2-2; the D is unclear. Trimming shortened V by 2 bases and J by 0 bases, and 4 bases separated the two germline ends. The CDR3 is made up of 14 amino acids. Germline V gene data show CDR1 as MNHEY and CDR2 as SMNVEV (reference sequence). The CDR3 sequence is CASSLGANTGELFF. Here the CDR3 DNA reads TGTGCCAGCAGTTTAGGAGCGAACACCGGGGAGCTGTTTTTT.

The gene calls are TRBV6-1 and TRBJ2-7, with TRBD2 matching 10 bases. The V gene end was trimmed by 0 bases and the J gene end by 4 bases; junction bases not matched to a gene: 6. Germline-derived CDR1 and CDR2 are MNHNS and SASEGT. The CDR3 is made up of 16 amino acids. CDR3 DNA sequence: TGTGCCAGCAGTGAAGCGGCCCCTAGCGGGAGATACGAGCAGTACTTC. This sequence encodes CASSEAAPSGRYEQYF.

V and J are TRBV7-3 and TRBJ2-7, with 10 bases lining up with TRBD1. Germline CDR1 reads SGHTA; CDR2 reads FQGTGA. Trimming took 5 bases from V and 5 from J; bases not matched to a gene: 3. CDR3 length: 13 residues. The DNA of the CDR3 is TGTGCCAGCAGCCTGGGACAGGGGCACGAGCAGTACTTC. Amino acid sequence: CASSLGQGHEQYF.

This chain links TRBV5-1 with TRBJ1-2, with D possibly being TRBD1 (6 bases). Germline-derived CDR1 and CDR2 are SGHRS and YFSETQ. V lost 0 bases and J 5 bases, leaving 14 bases between the germline ends. The CDR3 is 15 residues long. The CDR3 loop is CASSLVGRGGYGYTF. The CDR3 DNA sequence: TGCGCCAGCAGCTTGGTTGGCAGGGGAGGGTATGGCTACACCTTC. Full variable domain (missing parts from reference TRBV5-1 and TRBJ1-2): KAGVTQTPRYLIKTRGQQVTLSCSPISGHRSVSWYQQTPGQGLQFLFEYFSETQRNKGNFPGRFSGRQFSNSRSEMNVSTLELGDSALYLCASSLVGRGGYGYTFGSGTRLTVV.

The chain joins TRBV21-1 to TRBJ2-7; TRBD1 reflects the table's D call only, with no check against the DNA. TRBV21-1 is designated a pseudogene. The CDR3 is 15 amino acids. CDR3 region: CASSKGDSSTYEQYF. CDR3 sequence (DNA): TGTGCCAGCAGCAAAGGGGACAGCTCAACCTACGAGCAGTACTTC.

The rearrangement joins TRBV6-6 to TRBJ1-5; weak D call: TRBD1 (5 bases). CDR1 is MNHNY, CDR2 SVGAGI, per germline (reference sequence). The CDR3 sequence is 14 residues long. Trimming stripped 2 bases from V and 2 bases from J, with 7 bases between. The CDR3 region has the DNA TGTGCCAGCAGTTACGAAGGGGGCAATCAGCCCCAGCATTTT. It yields the protein CASSYEGGNQPQHF.

The chain couples TRBV7-9 to TRBJ2-5; TRBD1 matches 8 bases. CDR3 length: 15 amino acids. V trimming: 1 base; J trimming: 6 bases; junction bases outside the gene matches: 7. CDR1 is SEHNR and CDR2 is FQNEAQ in the germline V gene (reference sequence). CDR3 sequence (DNA): TGTGCCAGCAGCTTAGGGGAACAGGGGGGCCAGACCCAGTACTTC. Amino acid sequence: CASSLGEQGGQTQYF.

The chain has TRBV21-1 and TRBJ1-5; the table assigns TRBD1, which was not confirmed against the DNA. TRBV21-1 is annotated as a pseudogene. CDR3 length equals 16 residues. Here the CDR3 DNA reads TGTGCCAGCAAAATGACAGGGTACAATAGCAATCAGCCCCAGCATTTT. It translates to CASKMTGYNSNQPQHF.

The gene calls are TRBV5-1 and TRBJ2-3; 8 bases match TRBD1. The CDR3 consists of 15 residues. V shed 2 bases, J shed 2 bases, and the junction held 4 bases outside the gene matches. Germline V gives CDR1 SGHRS, CDR2 YFSETQ. The CDR3 loop is CASSLDRGDTDTQYF. CDR3 DNA: TGCGCCAGCAGCTTAGACAGGGGAGACACAGATACGCAGTATTTT.

The chain joins TRBV28 to TRBJ2-3, with D uncertain. V lost 6 bases, J lost 7 bases, and 8 bases lay in between. This CDR3 comprises 11 residues. Per the germline V gene, CDR1 is MDHEN and CDR2 is SYDVKM. CDR3 loop: CASSDDYTQYF. DNA for the CDR3: TGTGCCAGCAGCGATGACTATACGCAGTATTTT.